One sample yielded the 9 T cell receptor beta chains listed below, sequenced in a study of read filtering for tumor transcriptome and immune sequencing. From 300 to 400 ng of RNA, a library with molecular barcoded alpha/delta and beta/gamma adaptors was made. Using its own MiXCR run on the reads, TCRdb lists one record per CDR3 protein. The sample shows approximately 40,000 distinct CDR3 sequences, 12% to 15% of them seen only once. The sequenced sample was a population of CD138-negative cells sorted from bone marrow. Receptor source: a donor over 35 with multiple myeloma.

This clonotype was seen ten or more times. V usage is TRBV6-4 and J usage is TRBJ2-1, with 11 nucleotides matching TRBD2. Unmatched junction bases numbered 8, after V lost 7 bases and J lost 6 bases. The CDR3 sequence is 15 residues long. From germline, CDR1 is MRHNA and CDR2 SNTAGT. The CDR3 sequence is CASKLAGGIGNEQFF. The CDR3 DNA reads TGTGCCAGCAAGCTAGCGGGAGGTATAGGCAATGAGCAGTTCTTC.

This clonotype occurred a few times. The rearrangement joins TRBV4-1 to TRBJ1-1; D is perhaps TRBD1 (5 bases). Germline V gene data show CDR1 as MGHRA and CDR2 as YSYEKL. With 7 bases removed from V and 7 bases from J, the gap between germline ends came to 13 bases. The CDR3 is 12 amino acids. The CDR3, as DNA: TGCGCCAGCAACTTTACAGGCGATGAAGCTTTCTTT. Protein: CASNFTGDEAFF.

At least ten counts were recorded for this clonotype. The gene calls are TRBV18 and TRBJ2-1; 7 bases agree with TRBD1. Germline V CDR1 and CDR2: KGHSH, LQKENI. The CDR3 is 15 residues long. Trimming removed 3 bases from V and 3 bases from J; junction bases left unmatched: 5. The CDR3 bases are TGTGCCAGCTCACCGCCAGGACAGGACTACAATGAGCAGTTCTTC. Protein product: CASSPPGQDYNEQFF.

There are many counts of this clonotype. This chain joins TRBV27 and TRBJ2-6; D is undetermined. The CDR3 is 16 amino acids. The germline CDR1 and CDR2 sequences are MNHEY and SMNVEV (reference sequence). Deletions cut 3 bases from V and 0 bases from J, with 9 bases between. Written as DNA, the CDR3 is TGTGCCAGCAGTTTCGGCCTGTTCTCTGGGGCCAACGTCCTGACTTTC. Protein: CASSFGLFSGANVLTF.

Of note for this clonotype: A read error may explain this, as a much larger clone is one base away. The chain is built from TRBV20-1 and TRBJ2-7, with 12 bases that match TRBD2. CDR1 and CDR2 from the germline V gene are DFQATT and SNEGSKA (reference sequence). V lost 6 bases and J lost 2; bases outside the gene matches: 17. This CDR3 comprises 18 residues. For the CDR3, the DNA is TGCAGTGCCAAGGGAGGACTAGCGGGACGAACCAGCACCTACGAGCAGTACTTC. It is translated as CSAKGGLAGRTSTYEQYF.

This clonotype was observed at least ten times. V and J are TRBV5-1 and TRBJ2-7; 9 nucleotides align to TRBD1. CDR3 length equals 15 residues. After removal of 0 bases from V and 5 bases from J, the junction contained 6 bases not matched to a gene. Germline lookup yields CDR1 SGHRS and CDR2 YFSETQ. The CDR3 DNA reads TGCGCCAGCAGCTTGGTGGGGACAGGGAACCACGAGCAGTACTTC. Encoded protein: CASSLVGTGNHEQYF.

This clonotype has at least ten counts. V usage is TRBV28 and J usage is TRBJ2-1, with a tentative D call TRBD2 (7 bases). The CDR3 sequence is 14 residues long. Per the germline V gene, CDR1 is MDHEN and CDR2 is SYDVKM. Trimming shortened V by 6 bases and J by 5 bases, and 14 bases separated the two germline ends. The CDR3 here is CASREGGGHNEQFF. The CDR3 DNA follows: TGTGCCAGCAGGGAAGGGGGGGGGCACAATGAGCAGTTCTTC.

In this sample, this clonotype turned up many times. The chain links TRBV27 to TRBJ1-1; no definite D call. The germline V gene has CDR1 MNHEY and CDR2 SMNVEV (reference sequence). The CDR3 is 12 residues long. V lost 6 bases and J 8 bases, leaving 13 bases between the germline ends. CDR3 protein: CASSPGPTEAFF. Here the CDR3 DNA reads TGTGCCAGCAGCCCAGGTCCCACAGAAGCTTTCTTT.

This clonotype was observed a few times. The CDR3 spells CASSPQASGIQSYNEQFF. The CDR3 nucleotides are TGCGCCAGCAGCCCGCAGGCTAGCGGGATTCAATCCTACAATGAGCAGTTCTTC. The chain is built from TRBV4-1 and TRBJ2-1; 9 bases agree with TRBD2. The CDR3 length is 18 residues. V shed 4 bases and J 1 base; nucleotides not matched to a gene: 11. Germline lookup yields CDR1 MGHRA and CDR2 YSYEKL.